The entry below gives a single T cell receptor (beta chain) sequence along with its context. Its antigen is not identified. The authors obtained over 95% purity in all sorted populations. This specimen comes from a study of beta chain features in type 1 diabetes. Study findings and constraints: Compared to healthy donors, patients appeared to have naive, central memory and Treg TCRB repertoires that were more alike. Moderately but significantly shorter TCRB CDR3s were found in Type 1 diabetes patients in all four CD4+ subsets. Small HLA sub-analyses could not settle whether HLA shapes TCRB rearrangement.

CDR3 length equals 15 residues. V was pared by 5 bases and J by 6 bases, with 6 bases of the junction left unmatched. Germline V gives CDR1 SGHAT, CDR2 FQNNGV. The authors reverse transcribed all of the isolated RNA, so sequencing captured expressed TCRB transcripts. The assay was immunoSEQ multiplex PCR, and TCRdb's table has in-frame clones only and misses some. There are 300,000 to 400,000 clones in the sample; approximately 15% occur only once, and roughly 0.015% lies in the top ten. The sample taken for sequencing was naive CD4+ T cells from blood. The chain recombines TRBV11-2 with TRBJ2-3; 12 positions agree with TRBD2. This receptor was obtained from a woman aged 18-29 years with type 1 diabetes. This chain's CDR3 is CASSRLAGVKDTQYF. As DNA, the CDR3 is TGTGCCAGCAGCCGACTAGCGGGAGTGAAGGATACGCAGTATTTT.